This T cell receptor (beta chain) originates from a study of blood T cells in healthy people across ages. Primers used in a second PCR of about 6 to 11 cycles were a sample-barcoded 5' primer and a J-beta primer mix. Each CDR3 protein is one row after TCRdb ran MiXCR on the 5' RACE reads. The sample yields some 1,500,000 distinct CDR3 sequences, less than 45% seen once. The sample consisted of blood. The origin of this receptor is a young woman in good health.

The CDR3 spells CASSQGWGMESTDTQYF. Here the CDR3 DNA reads TGCGCCAGCAGCCAAGGTTGGGGGATGGAAAGCACAGATACGCAGTATTTT. The chain joins TRBV4-1 to TRBJ2-3; D may be TRBD1 or TRBD2 (5 bases each). The CDR3 totals 17 residues. Trimming left V 1 base short and J 0 bases short, with 14 bases between. The germline V gene has CDR1 MGHRA and CDR2 YSYEKL.